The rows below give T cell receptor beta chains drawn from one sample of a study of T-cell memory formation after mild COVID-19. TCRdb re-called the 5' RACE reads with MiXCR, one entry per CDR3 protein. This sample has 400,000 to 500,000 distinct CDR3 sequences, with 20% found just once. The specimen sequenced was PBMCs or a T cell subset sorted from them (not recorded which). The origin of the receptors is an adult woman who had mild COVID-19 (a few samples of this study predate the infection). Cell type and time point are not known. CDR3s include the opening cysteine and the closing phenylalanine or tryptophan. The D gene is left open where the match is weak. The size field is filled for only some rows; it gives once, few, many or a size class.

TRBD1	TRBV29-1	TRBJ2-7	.	TGCAGCGTGTGGACAGGGACCTACGAGCAGTACTTC	CSVWTGTYEQYF
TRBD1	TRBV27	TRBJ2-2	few	TGTGCCAGCAGCCATTCACCGGGACAGGGTTACCCCGGGGAGCTGTTTTTT	CASSHSPGQGYPGELFF
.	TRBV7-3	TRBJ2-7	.	TGTGCCAGCAGCCCCGGGGGTAGCCGCTACGAGCAGTACTTC	CASSPGGSRYEQYF
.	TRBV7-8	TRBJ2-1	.	TGTGCCAGCAGCCCCGAGGGTAGTCTTCGTCCCAATCATGAGCAGTTCTTC	CASSPEGSLRPNHEQFF
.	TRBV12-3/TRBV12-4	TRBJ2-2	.	TGTGCCAGCAGTCCTCGGGACCGCTACACCGGGGAGCTGTTTTTT	CASSPRDRYTGELFF
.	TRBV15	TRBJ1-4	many	TGTGCCACGTCGGGAGGGGGGCAGAGTGAAAAACTGTTTTTT	CATSGGGQSEKLFF
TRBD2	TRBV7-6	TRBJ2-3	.	TGTGCCAGCAGCTTAGCGGTTAGCGGGACAGATACGCAGTATTTT	CASSLAVSGTDTQYF
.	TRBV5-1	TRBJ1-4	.	TGCGCCAGCAGCCGCGGGACCGCCCCCGCCGACAATGAAAAACTGTTTTTT	CASSRGTAPADNEKLFF
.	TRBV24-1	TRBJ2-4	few	TGTGCCACCAGTGGAAAAGGGCAAAACATTCAGTACTTC	CATSGKGQNIQYF
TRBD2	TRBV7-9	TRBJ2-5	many	TGTGCCAGCAGCACCGGACTAGCGGGAGCAGAGACCCAGTACTTC	CASSTGLAGAETQYF
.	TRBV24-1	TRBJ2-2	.	TGTGCCACCAGTGACCAAACCGGCCGACGGATTGCGAACACCGGGGAGCTGTTTTTT	CATSDQTGRRIANTGELFF
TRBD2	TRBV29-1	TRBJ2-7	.	TGCAGCGTTGGGGGCGGGGGAAGGGCCTACGAGCAGTACTTC	CSVGGGGRAYEQYF
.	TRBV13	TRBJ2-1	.	TGTGCCAGCACGCTTAGGGGTTTCGGTGAGCAGTTCTTC	CASTLRGFGEQFF
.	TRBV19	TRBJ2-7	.	TGTGCCAGTACCGGGGGACACGGTGGATCGGAGCAGTACTTC	CASTGGHGGSEQYF
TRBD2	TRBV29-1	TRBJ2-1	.	TGCAGCGTTGGGACTAGCGGGGCTTACAATGAGCAGTTCTTC	CSVGTSGAYNEQFF
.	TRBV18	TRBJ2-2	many	TGTGCCAGCTCACCATCGAAGGCCTCGACCGGGGAGCTGTTTTTT	CASSPSKASTGELFF
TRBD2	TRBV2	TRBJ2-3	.	TGTGCCAGCAGTCGTGAGCGGGGGTTCACAGATACGCAGTATTTT	CASSRERGFTDTQYF
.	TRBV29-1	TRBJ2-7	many	TGCAGCGTTGTCGTGTCCGGCTACGAGCAGTACTTC	CSVVVSGYEQYF
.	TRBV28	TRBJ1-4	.	TGTGCCAGCAGTTTAAGCAGGGATGAAAAACTGTTTTTT	CASSLSRDEKLFF
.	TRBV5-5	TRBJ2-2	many	TGTGCCAGCAGCTTGGGAGGATTCACCGGGGAGCTGTTTTTT	CASSLGGFTGELFF
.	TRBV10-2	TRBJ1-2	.	TGCGCCAGCAGTGAGTCCTTGTCTGTGGGGAACTATGGCTACACCTTC	CASSESLSVGNYGYTF
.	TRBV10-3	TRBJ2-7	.	TGTGCCATCAGTAAAAACAGGGAGGAGCAGTACTTC	CAISKNREEQYF
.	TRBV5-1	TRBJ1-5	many	TGCGCCAGCAGCTTGACGACAAATCAGCCCCAGCATTTT	CASSLTTNQPQHF
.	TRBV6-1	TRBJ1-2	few	TGTGCCAGCAGTGAAATGGGGTTTGGAGGCTACACCTTC	CASSEMGFGGYTF
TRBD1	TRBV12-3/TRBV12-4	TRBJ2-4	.	TGTGCCAGCAGTTCATTCCGGGACAGTCGCAAAAACATTAAGTACTTC	CASSSFRDSRKNIKYF
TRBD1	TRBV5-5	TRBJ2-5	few	TGTGCCAGCAGCTTGGCGGGACAGTCTCTTCAAGAGACCCAGTACTTC	CASSLAGQSLQETQYF
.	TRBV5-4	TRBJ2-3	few	TGTGCCAGCAGTTCTCCCTTGACTCGCACAGATACGCAGTATTTT	CASSSPLTRTDTQYF
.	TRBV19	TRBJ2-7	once	TGTGCCAGTAGGAGGCAGGGAACTGTCGAGCAGTACTTC	CASRRQGTVEQYF
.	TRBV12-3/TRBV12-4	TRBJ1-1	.	TGTGCCAGCACCGTCCAAGTGAGGAATGAAGCTTTCTTT	CASTVQVRNEAFF
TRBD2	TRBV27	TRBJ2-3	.	TGTGCCAGCAGCCTTAGCGGGAGAGTCACAGATACGCAGTATTTT	CASSLSGRVTDTQYF
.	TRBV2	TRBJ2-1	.	TGTGCCAGCAGTAACCGACCCAATGAGCAGTTCTTC	CASSNRPNEQFF
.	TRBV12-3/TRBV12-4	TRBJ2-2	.	TGTGCCAGCACTTCAGGGAACACCGGGGAGCTGTTTTTT	CASTSGNTGELFF
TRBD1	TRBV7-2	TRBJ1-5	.	TGTGCCAGCAGCTTAGGAGCTATGGGGACAGGGTCATACCAGCCCCAGCATTTT	CASSLGAMGTGSYQPQHF
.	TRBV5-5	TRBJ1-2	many	TGTGCCAGCAGCTTGGAATCCGGGTATGGCTACACCTTC	CASSLESGYGYTF
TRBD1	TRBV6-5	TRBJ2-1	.	TGTGCCAGCATCCCGGACAGGGGCCGGCCTTGGGAGCAGTTCTTC	CASIPDRGRPWEQFF
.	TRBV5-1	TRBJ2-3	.	TGCGCCAGCAGCTCAGATTCAGATACGCAGTATTTT	CASSSDSDTQYF
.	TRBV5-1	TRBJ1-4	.	TGCGCCAGCAGCTTGGATGGGCAGGGAAGAGAAAAACTGTTTTTT	CASSLDGQGREKLFF